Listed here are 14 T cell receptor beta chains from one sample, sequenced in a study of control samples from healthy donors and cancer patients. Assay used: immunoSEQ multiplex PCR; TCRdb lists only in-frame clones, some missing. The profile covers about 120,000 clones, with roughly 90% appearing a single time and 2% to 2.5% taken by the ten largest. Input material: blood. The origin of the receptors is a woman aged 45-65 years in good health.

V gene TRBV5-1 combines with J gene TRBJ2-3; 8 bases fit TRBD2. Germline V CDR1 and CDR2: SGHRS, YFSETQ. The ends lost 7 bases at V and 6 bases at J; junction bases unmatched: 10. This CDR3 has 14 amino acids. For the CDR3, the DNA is TGCGCCAGCGGGGGACTAGGTCTTTACGATACGCAGTATTTT. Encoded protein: CASGGLGLYDTQYF. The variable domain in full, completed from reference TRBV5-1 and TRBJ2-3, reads KAGVTQTPRYLIKTRGQQVTLSCSPISGHRSVSWYQQTPGQGLQFLFEYFSETQRNKGNFPGRFSGRQFSNSRSEMNVSTLELGDSALYLCASGGLGLYDTQYFGPGTRLTVL.

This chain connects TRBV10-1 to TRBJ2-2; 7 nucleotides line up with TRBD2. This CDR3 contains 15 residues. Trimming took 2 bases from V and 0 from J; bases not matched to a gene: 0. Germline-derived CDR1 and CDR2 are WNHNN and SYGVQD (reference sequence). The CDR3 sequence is CASSEGGANTGELFF. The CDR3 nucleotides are TGCGCCAGCAGTGAGGGGGGGGCGAACACCGGGGAGCTGTTTTTT.

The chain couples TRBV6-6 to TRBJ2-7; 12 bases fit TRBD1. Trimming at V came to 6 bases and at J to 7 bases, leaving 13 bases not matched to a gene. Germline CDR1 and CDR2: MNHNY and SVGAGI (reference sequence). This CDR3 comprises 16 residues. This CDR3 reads CASRSPPPGQGAEQYF. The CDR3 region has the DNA TGTGCCAGCAGATCACCACCCCCGGGACAGGGGGCTGAGCAGTACTTC.

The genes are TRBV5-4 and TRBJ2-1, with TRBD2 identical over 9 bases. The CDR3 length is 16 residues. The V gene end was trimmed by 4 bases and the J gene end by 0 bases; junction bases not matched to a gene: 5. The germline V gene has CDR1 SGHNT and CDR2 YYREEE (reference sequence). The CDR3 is CASSPRSGSSYNEQFF. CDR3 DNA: TGTGCCAGCAGCCCGCGTAGCGGGAGCTCCTACAATGAGCAGTTCTTC.

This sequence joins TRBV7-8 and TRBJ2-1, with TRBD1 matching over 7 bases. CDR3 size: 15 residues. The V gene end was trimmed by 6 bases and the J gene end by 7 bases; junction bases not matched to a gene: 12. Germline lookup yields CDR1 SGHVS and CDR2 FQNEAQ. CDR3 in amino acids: CASSSQGVRGNEQFF. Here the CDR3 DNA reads TGTGCCAGCAGTTCTCAGGGGGTCAGGGGGAATGAGCAGTTCTTC.

CDR3 bases: TGTGCCAGCAGAAAAGGGGGGTTATCCTACGAGCAGTACTTC. Its protein product is CASRKGGLSYEQYF. V and J are TRBV28 and TRBJ2-7, with D perhaps being TRBD1 or TRBD2 (6 bases each). The CDR3 is made up of 14 amino acids. The germline V gene has CDR1 MDHEN and CDR2 SYDVKM. V lost 6 bases and J 1 base, leaving 13 bases between the germline ends.

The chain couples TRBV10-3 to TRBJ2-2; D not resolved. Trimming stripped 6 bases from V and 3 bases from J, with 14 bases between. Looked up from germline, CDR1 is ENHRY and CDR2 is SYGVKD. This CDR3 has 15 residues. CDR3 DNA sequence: TGTGCCATCAGCAACGACCGCTCCCACACCGGGGAGCTGTTTTTT. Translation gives CAISNDRSHTGELFF.

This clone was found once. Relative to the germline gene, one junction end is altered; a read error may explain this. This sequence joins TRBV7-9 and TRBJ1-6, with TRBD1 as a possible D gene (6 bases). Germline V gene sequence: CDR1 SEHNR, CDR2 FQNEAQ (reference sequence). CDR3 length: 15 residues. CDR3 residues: CASSSASSDRFPKVF. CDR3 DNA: TGTGCCAGCAGCTCCGCTTCGTCCGACAGGTTCCCCAAAGTCTTT.

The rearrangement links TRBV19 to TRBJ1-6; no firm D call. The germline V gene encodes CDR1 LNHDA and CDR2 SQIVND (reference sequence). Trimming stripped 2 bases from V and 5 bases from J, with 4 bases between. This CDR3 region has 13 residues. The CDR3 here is CASSINNNSPLHF. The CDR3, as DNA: TGTGCCAGTAGTATAAATAATAATTCACCCCTCCACTTT.

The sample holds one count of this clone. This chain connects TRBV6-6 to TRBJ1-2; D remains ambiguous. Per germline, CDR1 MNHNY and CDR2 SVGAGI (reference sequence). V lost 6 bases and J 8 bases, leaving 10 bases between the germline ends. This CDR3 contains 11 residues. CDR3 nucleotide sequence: TGTGCCAGCAGAACTCATCAGGGCTACACCTTC. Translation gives CASRTHQGYTF.

DNA for the CDR3: TGCGCCAGCAGCATTAGCGGGGGAAAGTACGAGCAGTACTTC. It is translated as CASSISGGKYEQYF. The gene calls are TRBV5-1 and TRBJ2-7; 9 bases align to TRBD2. Germline V gene sequence: CDR1 SGHRS, CDR2 YFSETQ. The CDR3 extends over 14 amino acids. The J segment lost 4 bases and the V segment lost 4 bases, leaving 6 bases of the junction unmatched.

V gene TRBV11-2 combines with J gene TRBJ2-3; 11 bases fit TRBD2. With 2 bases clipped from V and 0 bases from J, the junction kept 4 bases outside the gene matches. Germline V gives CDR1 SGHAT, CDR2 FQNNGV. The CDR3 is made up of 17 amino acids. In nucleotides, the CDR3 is TGTGCCAGCAGCTTAATGGGACTAGCGGACAGCACAGATACGCAGTATTTT. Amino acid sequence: CASSLMGLADSTDTQYF.

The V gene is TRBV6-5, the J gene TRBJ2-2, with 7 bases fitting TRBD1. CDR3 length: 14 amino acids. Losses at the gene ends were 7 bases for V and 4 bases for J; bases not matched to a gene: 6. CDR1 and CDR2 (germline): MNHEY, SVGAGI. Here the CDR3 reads CASTGQGVTGELFF. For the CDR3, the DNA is TGTGCCAGCACCGGCCAGGGGGTCACCGGGGAGCTGTTTTTT.

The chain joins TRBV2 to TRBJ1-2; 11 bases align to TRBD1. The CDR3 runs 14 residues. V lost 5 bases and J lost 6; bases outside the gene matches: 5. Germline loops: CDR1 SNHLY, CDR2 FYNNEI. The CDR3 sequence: CASSLDRGPHGYTF. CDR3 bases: TGTGCCAGCAGTTTGGACAGGGGGCCGCATGGCTACACCTTC.